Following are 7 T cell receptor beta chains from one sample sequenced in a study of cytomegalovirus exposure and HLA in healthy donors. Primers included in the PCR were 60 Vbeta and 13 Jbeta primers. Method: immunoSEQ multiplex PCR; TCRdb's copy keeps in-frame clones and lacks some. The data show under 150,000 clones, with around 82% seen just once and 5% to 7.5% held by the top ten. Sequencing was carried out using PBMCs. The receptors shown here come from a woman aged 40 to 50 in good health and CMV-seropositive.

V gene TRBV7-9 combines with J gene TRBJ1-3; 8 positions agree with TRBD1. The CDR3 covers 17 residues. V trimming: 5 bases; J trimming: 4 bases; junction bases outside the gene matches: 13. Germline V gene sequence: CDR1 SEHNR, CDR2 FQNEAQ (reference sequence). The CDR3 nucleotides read TGTGCCAGCAGCCGCCTACTCGGACAGGGCGTGGGAAACACCATATATTTT. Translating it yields CASSRLLGQGVGNTIYF.

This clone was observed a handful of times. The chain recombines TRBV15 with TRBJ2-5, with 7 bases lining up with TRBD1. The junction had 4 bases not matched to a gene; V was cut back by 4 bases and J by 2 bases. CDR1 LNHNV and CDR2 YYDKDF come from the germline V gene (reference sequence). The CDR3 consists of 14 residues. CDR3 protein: CATSTMDRQETQYF. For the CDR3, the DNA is TGTGCCACCAGCACCATGGACAGGCAAGAGACCCAGTACTTC.

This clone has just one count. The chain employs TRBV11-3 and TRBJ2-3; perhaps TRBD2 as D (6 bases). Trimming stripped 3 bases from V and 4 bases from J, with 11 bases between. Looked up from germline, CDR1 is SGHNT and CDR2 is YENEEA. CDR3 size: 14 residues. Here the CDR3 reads CASSLGSGADTQYF. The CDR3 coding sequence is TGTGCCAGCAGCTTGGGCTCGGGGGCAGATACGCAGTATTTT.

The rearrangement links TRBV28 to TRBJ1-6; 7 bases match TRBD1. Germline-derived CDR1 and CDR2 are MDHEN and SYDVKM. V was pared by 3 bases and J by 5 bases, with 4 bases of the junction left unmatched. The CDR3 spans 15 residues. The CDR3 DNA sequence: TGTGCCAGCAGTTTCCGGGACAGAGATAATTCACCCCTCCACTTT. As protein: CASSFRDRDNSPLHF. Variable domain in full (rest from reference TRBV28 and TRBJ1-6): DVKVTQSSRYLVKRTGEKVFLECVQDMDHENMFWYRQDPGLGLRLIYFSYDVKMKEKGDIPEGYSVSREKKERFSLILESASTNQTSMYLCASSFRDRDNSPLHFGNGTRLTVT.

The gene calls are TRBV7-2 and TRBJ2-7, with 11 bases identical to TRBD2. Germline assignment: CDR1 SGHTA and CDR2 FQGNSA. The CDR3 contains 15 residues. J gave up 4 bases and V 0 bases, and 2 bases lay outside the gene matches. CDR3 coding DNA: TGTGCCAGCAGCTTAGCCGGGACTAGCGGTTACGAGCAGTACTTC. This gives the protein CASSLAGTSGYEQYF.

The CDR3 DNA reads as TGTGCCAGCAGCTTGAGGGGGCGCTCGGGTGAGCAGTACTTC. It specifies CASSLRGRSGEQYF. V and J are TRBV5-8 and TRBJ2-7; 7 bases map to TRBD1. After removal of 1 base from V and 7 bases from J, the junction contained 8 bases not matched to a gene. The CDR3 has 14 residues. Germline V lookup: CDR1 SGHTS, CDR2 YDEGEE.

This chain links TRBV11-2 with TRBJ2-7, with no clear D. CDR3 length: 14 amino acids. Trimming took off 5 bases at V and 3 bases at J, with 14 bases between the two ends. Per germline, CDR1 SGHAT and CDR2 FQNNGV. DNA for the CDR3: TGTGCCAGCAGCCTTACCGGGTCGAGCTACGAGCAGTACTTC. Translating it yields CASSLTGSSYEQYF.